In this sample, the clone carrying this T cell receptor beta chain turned up many times. The data were taken from a study of T cells in Graves' hyperthyroidism and ophthalmopathy. This CDR3 has 17 amino acids. Germline values: CDR1 MDHEN, CDR2 SYDVKM. Trimming removed 7 bases from V and 0 bases from J; junction bases left unmatched: 10. RNA transcripts served as the template for amplifying TCR beta CDR3 regions. HTBI primers drove first-round RT-PCR of the TCR CDR3. TCRdb used MiXCR to reprocess the multiplex PCR reads, holding one entry per CDR3 protein. Of hundreds of thousands of distinct CDR3 sequences listed, 14% are singletons.

This TCR derives from a woman between 18 and 29 years old with Graves' hyperthyroidism. This chain connects TRBV28 to TRBJ2-7, with 12 nucleotides matching TRBD2. Material for sequencing was blood. The CDR3 sequence is CASTAGLAGFPSYEQYF. The CDR3 coding sequence is TGTGCCAGCACCGCAGGACTAGCGGGGTTCCCCTCCTACGAGCAGTACTTC.